These T cell receptor beta chains were read from a single sample in a study of cytomegalovirus exposure and HLA in healthy donors. Sequenced by immunoSEQ multiplex PCR; TCRdb stores in-frame clones only, minus some. Among about 140,000 clones listed, about 8.9% were seen once. Specimen: PBMCs. These receptor sequences come from a middle-aged man in good health and CMV-seronegative. CDR3s include the opening cysteine and the closing phenylalanine or tryptophan. D genes are given only for firm matches. Where a row states a size, it is once, few, many or the class of an expanded clone; other rows omit it.

J: TRBJ2-4; size: NA; D: TRBD2; V: TRBV7-9; CDR3: CASSYTGLAGRGGNIQYF; DNA: TGTGCCAGCAGCTACACAGGACTAGCGGGGAGGGGGGGAAACATTCAGTACTTC
J: TRBJ1-4; size: few; D: NA; V: TRBV7-2; CDR3: CASNLRSGDNEKLFF; DNA: TGTGCCAGCAACCTTCGTAGCGGCGATAATGAAAAACTGTTTTTT
J: TRBJ1-1; size: NA; D: TRBD1; V: TRBV6-4; CDR3: CASSRDRNTEAFF; DNA: TGTGCCAGCAGCCGGGACAGAAACACTGAAGCTTTCTTT
J: TRBJ2-7; size: few; D: TRBD1; V: TRBV2; CDR3: CASGKGALYEQYF; DNA: TGTGCCAGCGGTAAGGGGGCATTATACGAGCAGTACTTC
J: TRBJ1-2; size: NA; D: NA; V: TRBV7-9; CDR3: CASSSTIEGANYGYTF; DNA: TGTGCCAGCAGTTCCACTATAGAGGGAGCTAACTATGGCTACACCTTC
J: TRBJ1-5; size: NA; D: NA; V: TRBV6-5; CDR3: CASSEVFGNQPQHF; DNA: TGTGCCAGCAGTGAGGTGTTTGGCAATCAGCCCCAGCATTTT
J: TRBJ1-4; size: few; D: NA; V: TRBV5-1; CDR3: CASSIDRRPGELFF; DNA: TGCGCCAGCAGCATAGACAGGCGCCCCGGGGAACTGTTTTTT
J: TRBJ2-2; size: NA; D: NA; V: TRBV2; CDR3: CASVEETLSPGELFF; DNA: TGTGCCAGCGTGGAAGAGACACTGTCCCCCGGGGAGCTGTTTTTT
J: TRBJ1-1; size: NA; D: NA; V: TRBV11-2; CDR3: CASSTLGRNTEAFF; DNA: TGTGCCAGCAGCACACTGGGGAGGAACACTGAAGCTTTCTTT
J: TRBJ1-2; size: few; D: NA; V: TRBV9; CDR3: CASSEGGVGYTF; DNA: TGTGCCAGCAGTGAAGGGGGGGTTGGCTACACCTTC
J: TRBJ1-1; size: NA; D: NA; V: TRBV9; CDR3: CASSARSLDNANTEAFF; DNA: TGTGCCAGCAGCGCCAGGTCCCTGGACAACGCGAACACTGAAGCTTTCTTT